The 16 T cell receptor beta chains below come from one sample, sequenced in a study of blood T cell repertoires in COVID-19 (dated by TCRdb to the early 2020s). The library was obtained by the immunoSEQ multiplex PCR assay. In its TCRdb copy, this immuneACCESS table keeps in-frame sequences only and misses some clones. Where compared with another copy, unresolved V genes explain less than half of these, and the others have no known cause. Here the sample has 100,000 to 150,000 clones; 65% to 90% occur a single time. The top ten clones comprise about 2.5% of the sample. Sequenced input: PBMCs or T cells enriched from blood (not recorded which). The receptors stem from a woman between 50 and 59 years old who had recovered from COVID-19.

J is TRBJ2-1 and V is TRBV2; 9 nucleotides align to TRBD2. Germline V lookup: CDR1 SNHLY, CDR2 FYNNEI. The CDR3 consists of 15 residues. Trimming at V came to 3 bases and at J to 9 bases, leaving 9 bases not matched to a gene. CDR3 sequence reads: CASSDIQRGAGEQFF. The CDR3 nucleotides are TGTGCCAGCAGTGATATCCAGCGGGGGGCTGGTGAGCAGTTCTTC.

J is TRBJ2-3 and V is TRBV15, with D possibly matching TRBD1 (6 bases). Trimming shortened V by 3 bases and J by 2 bases, and 12 bases separated the two germline ends. CDR1 is LNHNV, CDR2 YYDKDF, per germline (reference sequence). This CDR3 contains 15 residues. This CDR3 is CATSRSTGPTDTQYF. For the CDR3, the DNA is TGTGCCACCAGCAGGTCGACAGGACCCACAGATACGCAGTATTTT.

The gene calls are TRBV19 and TRBJ2-7; tentatively, D is TRBD2 (6 bases). The CDR3 runs to 14 residues. Germline V gene lookup returns CDR1 LNHDA and CDR2 SQIVND (reference sequence). Trimming stripped 4 bases from V and 2 bases from J, with 12 bases between. CDR3 bases: TGTGCCAGTAGTAGGGGGGACTCGACCTACGAGCAGTACTTC. This encodes CASSRGDSTYEQYF.

The gene calls are TRBV6-5 and TRBJ2-1; 10 nucleotides align to TRBD2. Germline V lookup: CDR1 MNHEY, CDR2 SVGAGI. After removal of 10 bases from V and 7 bases from J, the junction contained 13 bases not matched to a gene. The CDR3 runs 15 residues. The CDR3 coding sequence is TGTGCCACCCAGGGTCCGGGACTAGCGCGGAATGAGCAGTTCTTC. Translating gives CATQGPGLARNEQFF.

The rearrangement uses TRBV18 and TRBJ2-6; D call uncertain. V lost 3 bases, J lost 1 base, and 7 bases lay in between. Germline lookup yields CDR1 KGHSH and CDR2 LQKENI. This CDR3 spans 15 amino acids. In DNA form, the CDR3 reads TGTGCCAGCTCACCTCAGTGGTCTGGGGCCAACGTCCTGACTTTC. Translating gives CASSPQWSGANVLTF.

The J gene is TRBJ1-1, the V gene TRBV27; D gene uncertain. Germline CDR1 reads MNHEY; CDR2 reads SMNVEV (reference sequence). The CDR3 runs 16 residues. Trimming removed 0 bases from V and 4 bases from J, with 15 bases in between. This CDR3 is CASSLSSGGGRTEAFF. The CDR3 coding sequence is TGTGCCAGCAGTTTATCGAGCGGCGGAGGGCGCACTGAAGCTTTCTTT.

As DNA, the CDR3 is TGCGCCAGCAGCCATCGACAGGGAGATCAGCCCCAGCATTTT. As protein: CASSHRQGDQPQHF. J is TRBJ1-5 and V is TRBV4-1; 7 bases agree with TRBD1. Germline-derived CDR1 and CDR2 are MGHRA and YSYEKL. After removal of 3 bases from V and 5 bases from J, the junction contained 4 bases not matched to a gene. The CDR3 is 14 amino acids.

This chain connects TRBV19 to TRBJ1-2; perhaps TRBD1 as D (6 bases). V lost 3 bases to trimming and J lost 8 bases, with 16 bases between them. From germline, CDR1 is LNHDA and CDR2 SQIVND (reference sequence). The length of the CDR3 is 14 residues. The CDR3 region has the DNA TGTGCCAGTAGTATTTTGGGGGCTCTGCAGGGCTACACCTTC. This codes for CASSILGALQGYTF.

The genes are TRBV29-1 and TRBJ1-1; 7 bases fit TRBD1. This CDR3 is 15 amino acids long. Germline trimming cut 1 base from V and 5 bases from J; bases unmatched to any gene: 10. Germline V gene lookup returns CDR1 SQVTM and CDR2 ANQGSEA. Written as DNA, the CDR3 is TGCAGCGTTGAAGTCGCCACCCTCAGGGGGACTGAAGCTTTCTTT. Protein sequence: CSVEVATLRGTEAFF.

The sample holds one count of this clone. This chain connects TRBV7-9 to TRBJ2-2; D ambiguous. CDR3 length equals 14 residues. Per germline, CDR1 SEHNR and CDR2 FQNEAQ (reference sequence). V dropped 0 bases and J dropped 1 base, with 3 bases sitting between them. CDR3 coding DNA: TGTGCCAGCAGCTTAGCCAGGAACACCGGGGAGCTGTTTTTT. This encodes CASSLARNTGELFF.

V gene TRBV5-6 combines with J gene TRBJ1-2; 8 bases match TRBD1. The CDR3 has 14 residues. V dropped 2 bases and J dropped 8; count of bases not matched to a gene: 8. The germline CDR1 and CDR2 sequences are SGHDT and YYEEEE. Here the CDR3 DNA reads TGTGCCAGCAGCTTACAGGGGGAAGGGATCGGCTACACCTTC. It encodes CASSLQGEGIGYTF.

This chain links TRBV7-2 with TRBJ2-3, with 14 nucleotides matching TRBD2. The CDR3 runs 17 residues. Per the germline V gene, CDR1 is SGHTA and CDR2 is FQGNSA. V lost 2 bases, J lost 2 bases, and 3 bases stayed unmatched. The CDR3 spells CASSLRTSGGFTDTQYF. CDR3 in DNA: TGTGCCAGCAGCTTACGGACTAGCGGGGGGTTCACAGATACGCAGTATTTT. Combining the CDR3 with reference TRBV7-2 and TRBJ2-3 gives the whole variable domain GAGVSQSPSNKVTEKGKDVELRCDPISGHTALYWYRQSLGQGLEFLIYFQGNSAPDKSGLPSDRFSAERTGGSVSTLTIQRTQQEDSAVYLCASSLRTSGGFTDTQYFGPGTRLTVL.

CDR3 bases: TGTGCCAGCAGCTTATCGGGGCAGGGGGTGTTCTATGGCTACACCTTC. Amino acids: CASSLSGQGVFYGYTF. V and J are TRBV7-2 and TRBJ1-2; the match to TRBD1 covers 7 bases. This CDR3 comprises 16 residues. Germline CDR1 is SGHTA and CDR2 is FQGNSA. The junction had 10 bases not matched to a gene; V was cut back by 2 bases and J by 4 bases. The full variable domain, its missing parts supplied by reference TRBV7-2 and TRBJ1-2, is GAGVSQSPSNKVTEKGKDVELRCDPISGHTALYWYRQSLGQGLEFLIYFQGNSAPDKSGLPSDRFSAERTGGSVSTLTIQRTQQEDSAVYLCASSLSGQGVFYGYTFGSGTRLTVV.

The rearrangement links TRBV3-1 (or the pseudogene TRBV3-2) to TRBJ2-3; TRBD2 matches at 8 bases. The V gene end was trimmed by 0 bases and the J gene end by 10 bases; junction bases not matched to a gene: 18. The CDR3 sequence is 18 residues long. The germline CDR1 and CDR2 sequences are LGHDT and YNNKEL (reference sequence). CDR3 DNA: TGTGCCAGCAGCCAAGATGGTGTTCGGCGGGGGGCCCCCCGGGCGCAGTATTTT. It is translated as CASSQDGVRRGAPRAQYF.

This clone has just one count. The gene calls are TRBV5-4 and TRBJ1-1; 7 positions agree with TRBD1. Losses at the gene ends were 3 bases for V and 0 bases for J; bases not matched to a gene: 8. This CDR3 is built from 16 residues. Germline CDR1 and CDR2: SGHNT and YYREEE (reference sequence). This chain's CDR3 is CASSSPGQSMNTEAFF. The CDR3 DNA reads TGTGCCAGCAGCTCCCCGGGACAGTCCATGAACACTGAAGCTTTCTTT.

The gene calls are TRBV5-1 and TRBJ1-1, with 7 bases matching TRBD1. This CDR3 comprises 14 residues. Germline CDR1 and CDR2: SGHRS and YFSETQ. V dropped 4 bases and J dropped 1; count of bases not matched to a gene: 4. The CDR3 coding sequence is TGCGCCAGCAGCCAAAGGGGGCCGAACACTGAAGCTTTCTTT. Amino acid sequence: CASSQRGPNTEAFF.